This TCR beta chain was recorded in a study of response to subunit inactivated influenza vaccine. Each CDR3 protein is one row after TCRdb ran MiXCR on the RT-PCR reads. The sample records around 530,000 distinct CDR3 sequences, more than 15% being singletons. Whole-study findings and limits: Researchers suggested that each seasonal influenza vaccination recruits few new T cells.

The sample holds many counts of this clonotype. Its matching antigen is unknown. After removal of 5 bases from V and 1 base from J, the junction contained 6 bases not matched to a gene. Per the germline V gene, CDR1 is SGHTA and CDR2 is FQGTGA. There are 15 residues in the CDR3. The sample in question was CD4+ T cells sorted from PBMCs, obtained less than 25 months after vaccination. V and J are TRBV7-3 and TRBJ2-5; TRBD2 matches at 8 bases. The sequence was collected from a man aged 45 to 75 who received an inactivated influenza vaccine. The CDR3 sequence: CASSLGTSGQETQYF. CDR3 DNA: TGTGCCAGCAGCCTAGGAACTAGCGGCCAAGAGACCCAGTACTTC.